Following are 7 T cell receptor beta chains from one sample sequenced in a study of Ad26.COV2.S vaccination and SARS-CoV-2 variants. As for treatment: around 19 received Ad26.COV2.S at low or high dose, single or two shots; 5 received placebo; per-sample allocation not given. Repertoires come from day 63 after the first vaccine or placebo injection. The protocol was immunoSEQ multiplex PCR, while the TCRdb copy is restricted to in-frame clones and leaves out a portion. The sample holds approximately 280,000 clones, approximately 87% seen once. Sequenced here: peripheral blood, sampled in a trial of Ad26.COV2.S vaccine versus placebo. These TCRs come from a person between 18 and 60 years old who received the Ad26.COV2.S COVID-19 vaccine or a placebo.

This chain links TRBV28 with TRBJ2-3; a possible D gene is TRBD2 (5 bases). Trimming left V 1 base short and J 4 bases short, with 15 bases between. Germline V gene data show CDR1 as MDHEN and CDR2 as SYDVKM. This CDR3 comprises 16 residues. CDR3 bases: TGTGCCAGCAGTTTATATTTCGGGGTGGGTCCAGATACGCAGTATTTT. Encoded protein: CASSLYFGVGPDTQYF.

As for this clone: Other DNA sequences from this sample encode an identical CDR3 as well. The chain uses TRBV18 and TRBJ1-1, with D unresolved. The germline V gene encodes CDR1 KGHSH and CDR2 LQKENI. The CDR3 is 14 residues long. Trimming pared 2 bases from V and 2 bases from J, leaving 9 bases between. The CDR3 DNA reads as TGTGCCAGCTCACCAACCGGACCTAACACTGAAGCTTTCTTT. It specifies CASSPTGPNTEAFF. The variable domain in full, with the rest retrieved from reference TRBV18 and TRBJ1-1, is NAGVMQNPRHLVRRRGQEARLRCSPMKGHSHVYWYRQLPEEGLKFMVYLQKENIIDESGMPKERFSAEFPKEGPSILRIQQVVRGDSAAYFCASSPTGPNTEAFFGQGTRLTVV.

This sequence joins TRBV30 and TRBJ1-6; D possibly corresponds to TRBD1 (5 bases). Germline CDR1 GTSNPN, CDR2 SVGIG (reference sequence). The CDR3 runs to 13 residues. Trimming stripped 4 bases from V and 7 bases from J, with 11 bases between. CDR3 region: CAWMGDSNSPLHF. CDR3 nucleotides: TGTGCCTGGATGGGAGACAGCAATTCACCCCTCCACTTT.

The chain joins TRBV30 to TRBJ2-3; D gene ambiguous. The CDR3 loop spans 14 amino acids. Trimming took off 1 base at V and 0 bases at J, with 8 bases between the two ends. The germline CDR1 and CDR2 sequences are GTSNPN and SVGIG (reference sequence). CDR3 amino acids: CAWSATTSTDTQYF. CDR3 coding DNA: TGTGCCTGGAGTGCAACAACTAGCACAGATACGCAGTATTTT.

The gene calls are TRBV10-1 and TRBJ2-1; D is undetermined. This CDR3 region has 13 residues. Per the germline V gene, CDR1 is WNHNN and CDR2 is SYGVQD (reference sequence). Trimming removed 3 bases from V and 11 bases from J, with 14 bases in between. As DNA, the CDR3 is TGCGCCAGCAGTGACCCACCATCCCCAAAGCAGTTCTTC. Encoded protein: CASSDPPSPKQFF.

The J gene is TRBJ1-1, the V gene TRBV18; D might be TRBD1 (5 bases). V lost 4 bases and J 1 base, leaving 16 bases between the germline ends. Germline lookup yields CDR1 KGHSH and CDR2 LQKENI. There are 16 residues in the CDR3. The CDR3 reads CASSRPIMGENTEAFF. CDR3 in DNA: TGTGCCAGCTCACGCCCGATTATGGGGGAGAACACTGAAGCTTTCTTT.

J is TRBJ2-1 and V is TRBV5-4, with 7 bases fitting TRBD2. CDR3 size: 15 residues. Unmatched junction bases numbered 1, after V lost 0 bases and J lost 1 base. Germline V gene data show CDR1 as SGHNT and CDR2 as YYREEE (reference sequence). The CDR3 DNA reads TGTGCCAGCAGCTTGGACGGGGGGTCCTACAATGAGCAGTTCTTC. This gives the protein CASSLDGGSYNEQFF.